A few counts support the clone carrying this T cell receptor beta chain. Antigen specificity is unknown. This entry comes from a study of beta chain features in type 1 diabetes. Study-wide findings and caveats: For type 1 diabetes patients, VDJ junctions showed fewer insertions and more deletions. Amplification by PCR could prefer shorter templates, with the same effect in patients and controls.

The isolated RNA, all of it, was reverse transcribed, so expressed TCRB transcripts were what got sequenced. The data were produced by immunoSEQ multiplex PCR, yet TCRdb's version contains in-frame clones alone and is incomplete. The data contain under 450,000 clones, approximately 14% of them seen just once; the ten biggest clones take up around 0.039%. This sequence was found in a man aged 25 to 45 in good health. Sequencing input: naive CD4+ T cells from blood.

The CDR3 here is CASSQEPRGRFTSEQYF. The CDR3 DNA is TGTGCCAGCAGCCAAGAACCCAGGGGGCGATTTACATCCGAGCAGTACTTC. The chain has TRBV14 and TRBJ2-7; 8 bases fit TRBD1. V was clipped by 0 bases and J by 6 bases; unmatched bases: 13. Germline CDR1 SGHDN, CDR2 FVKESK. The CDR3 length is 17 residues.